A single sample is the source of the 28 T cell receptor beta chains below, sequenced in a study of CD8 T cells in Susac syndrome. The RNA, roughly 0.45 to 1 ug, was put through reverse transcription using random hexamers. TCRdb re-called the immunoSEQ multiplex PCR reads through MiXCR, storing one row per CDR3 protein. The sample has about 300,000 distinct CDR3 sequences; around 91% are singletons. Sequencing was done on a sample of CD8+ T cells from PBMCs. These receptors all stem from a human donor with multiple sclerosis.

This chain uses TRBV12-3 or TRBV12-4 with TRBJ2-1; a possible D gene is TRBD2 (5 bases). The CDR3 extends over 15 amino acids. V dropped 4 bases and J dropped 3 bases, with 13 bases sitting between them. CDR3 amino acids: CASSSVLAYYNEQFF. CDR3 in DNA: TGTGCCAGCAGTTCGGTCCTAGCATACTACAATGAGCAGTTCTTC.

The chain links TRBV7-6 to TRBJ2-5, with D possibly TRBD2 on 6 matching bases. The ends were cut back, 5 bases at V and 5 bases at J, with 18 bases in the middle. CDR3 length: 15 residues. Looked up from germline, CDR1 is SGHVS and CDR2 is FNYEAQ. CDR3 amino acids: CASSPGEGTWETQYF. As DNA, the CDR3 is TGTGCCAGCAGCCCCGGGGAAGGGACTTGGGAGACCCAGTACTTC.

V gene TRBV6-6 combines with J gene TRBJ2-3, with D hard to call. The CDR3 is 13 amino acids. Germline V lookup: CDR1 MNHNY, CDR2 SVGAGI (reference sequence). V lost 2 bases and J lost 4, with 7 bases in between. CDR3 bases: TGTGCCAGCAGTTACATAGTATCAGATACGCAGTATTTT. Its protein is CASSYIVSDTQYF.

This rearrangement joins TRBV9 to TRBJ2-2, with TRBD2 matching 7 bases. CDR3 size: 18 residues. With V trimmed by 3 bases and J by 3 bases, 14 bases remained unmatched. Germline loops: CDR1 SGDLS, CDR2 YYNGEE. In DNA, the CDR3 is TGTGCCAGCAGCGAGAGGGTAGCGGGCCCCCAGGACACCGGGGAGCTGTTTTTT. This gives the protein CASSERVAGPQDTGELFF.

The chain links TRBV18 to TRBJ2-1; 8 bases are shared with TRBD1. Looked up from germline, CDR1 is KGHSH and CDR2 is LQKENI. Losses at the gene ends were 3 bases for V and 0 bases for J; bases not matched to a gene: 7. CDR3 length equals 17 residues. The CDR3 region has the DNA TGTGCCAGCTCACCGTTGGGACAGGATAGCTCCTACAATGAGCAGTTCTTC. It specifies CASSPLGQDSSYNEQFF.

The rearrangement links TRBV12-2 to TRBJ1-4. TRBV12-2 is a pseudogene locus. This CDR3 spans 18 amino acids. The CDR3, as DNA: TGTGCAAGTCGCTTAGCAGTTTTCGGGAGAAAGGCTAATGAAAAACTGTTTTTT. It yields the protein CASRLAVFGRKANEKLFF.

J is TRBJ2-1 and V is TRBV30, with 12 bases that match TRBD1. The CDR3 totals 14 residues. Germline values: CDR1 GTSNPN, CDR2 SVGIG (reference sequence). The V segment lost 5 bases and the J segment 13 bases; nucleotides outside the gene matches: 12. As DNA, the CDR3 is TGTGCCTGGGTCCCGGGACAGGGGGCATTTGAACAGTTCTTC. Amino acid sequence: CAWVPGQGAFEQFF.

V is TRBV2 and J is TRBJ1-6, with 7 positions matching TRBD1. This CDR3 is 17 amino acids long. Unmatched junction bases numbered 7, after V lost 4 bases and J lost 1 base. CDR1 is SNHLY and CDR2 is FYNNEI in the germline V gene. CDR3 nucleotides: TGTGCCAGCAGTGGTGAGGGGGCGGGATCCTATAATTCACCCCTCCACTTT. This codes for CASSGEGAGSYNSPLHF.

The chain links TRBV18 to TRBJ2-1; a weak D match, TRBD2 (6 bases). Germline CDR1 is KGHSH and CDR2 is LQKENI. CDR3 size: 14 residues. V was trimmed by 2 bases and J by 8 bases, leaving 13 bases between them. The CDR3 loop reads CASSPTGSGDEQFF. Written as DNA, the CDR3 is TGTGCCAGCTCACCAACCGGGAGTGGTGATGAGCAGTTCTTC.

This sequence joins TRBV9 and TRBJ1-1, with D unclear. The germline V gene has CDR1 SGDLS and CDR2 YYNGEE. V lost 3 bases, J lost 4 bases, and 13 bases lay in between. CDR3 length: 14 amino acids. CDR3 sequence reads: CASSGRTGPTEAFF. Here the CDR3 DNA reads TGTGCCAGCAGCGGAAGGACTGGTCCCACTGAAGCTTTCTTT.

J is TRBJ2-3 and V is TRBV28; D gene unclear. This CDR3 region has 14 residues. The V and J ends lost 3 bases and 1 base respectively, with 8 bases between them. Germline V CDR1 and CDR2: MDHEN, SYDVKM. In nucleotides, the CDR3 is TGTGCCAGCAGTTTCGTTACAGGCACAGATACGCAGTATTTT. Amino acid sequence: CASSFVTGTDTQYF.

This clonotype was found once. This chain joins TRBV20-1 and TRBJ2-3; 8 bases are shared with TRBD2. The germline V gene has CDR1 DFQATT and CDR2 SNEGSKA (reference sequence). The CDR3 covers 15 residues. V lost 3 bases and J lost 0; bases outside the gene matches: 5. The CDR3 nucleotides are TGCAGTGCTAGCGGACTAGCTGTAAGCACAGATACGCAGTATTTT. This sequence encodes CSASGLAVSTDTQYF.

This clonotype came up a few times. The rearrangement uses TRBV9 and TRBJ1-5; a possible D gene is TRBD1 (6 bases). V was shortened by 4 bases and J by 0 bases, with 8 bases between the two germline ends. Germline V gene lookup returns CDR1 SGDLS and CDR2 YYNGEE. This CDR3 is 14 amino acids long. The DNA for the CDR3 is TGTGCCAGCAGCCAAGGGGGTAGCAATCAGCCCCAGCATTTT. Encoded protein: CASSQGGSNQPQHF.

This rearrangement joins TRBV7-8 to TRBJ1-4; D gene unclear. The germline V gene has CDR1 SGHVS and CDR2 FQNEAQ. V gave up 5 bases and J gave up 0 bases, with 7 bases separating them. This CDR3 has 14 residues. The CDR3: CASSVGPTNEKLFF. In DNA form, the CDR3 reads TGTGCCAGCAGCGTAGGACCAACTAATGAAAAACTGTTTTTT.

V gene TRBV7-9 combines with J gene TRBJ2-2, with TRBD1 matching over 9 bases. Germline V gene lookup returns CDR1 SEHNR and CDR2 FQNEAQ (reference sequence). The V gene end was trimmed by 8 bases and the J gene end by 4 bases; junction bases not matched to a gene: 5. The CDR3 contains 14 residues. CDR3 sequence: CASGQGIGTGELFF. CDR3 coding DNA: TGTGCCAGCGGACAGGGGATTGGCACCGGGGAGCTGTTTTTT.

This rearrangement joins TRBV7-8 to TRBJ2-7; D gene unclear. CDR1 SGHVS and CDR2 FQNEAQ come from the germline V gene. Between the trimmed V and J ends, which lost 3 bases and 4 bases, there was a span of 13 bases. The CDR3 has 14 amino acids. CDR3 residues: CASSFLATAYEQYF. The DNA of the CDR3 is TGTGCCAGCAGCTTCCTGGCCACCGCATACGAGCAGTACTTC.

This clonotype occurred once. The CDR3 reads CASSQDRVDEQFF. CDR3 DNA sequence: TGTGCCAGCTCACAGGACAGGGTGGATGAGCAGTTCTTC. The chain recombines TRBV18 with TRBJ2-1; TRBD1 aligns across 8 bases. The germline V gene has CDR1 KGHSH and CDR2 LQKENI. The CDR3 has 13 amino acids. Trimming took 4 bases from V and 8 from J; bases not matched to a gene: 4.

This sequence joins TRBV9 and TRBJ2-1; D may be TRBD2 (6 bases). V lost 4 bases to trimming and J lost 4 bases, with 21 bases between them. The germline gives CDR1 SGDLS, CDR2 YYNGEE. CDR3 length equals 17 residues. DNA of the CDR3: TGTGCCAGCAGCCCAGGTTTAGCGGAGGCTGGGTACAATGAGCAGTTCTTC. It yields the protein CASSPGLAEAGYNEQFF.

This clonotype was seen once. The chain joins TRBV7-9 to TRBJ2-7; 7 nucleotides agree with TRBD2. The CDR3 contains 14 residues. Germline V gene data show CDR1 as SEHNR and CDR2 as FQNEAQ (reference sequence). Germline trimming cut 5 bases from V and 2 bases from J; bases unmatched to any gene: 6. The CDR3: CASSPLGLPYEQYF. CDR3 DNA sequence: TGTGCCAGCAGCCCCCTGGGACTACCCTACGAGCAGTACTTC.

A single count supports this clonotype. Here the CDR3 DNA reads TGCAGTGCCAGGACAGGGAGGGACCAAGAGACCCAGTACTTC. Protein product: CSARTGRDQETQYF. The chain has TRBV20-1 and TRBJ2-5; weak D call: TRBD1 (8 bases). Germline CDR1 DFQATT, CDR2 SNEGSKA (reference sequence). V gave up 6 bases and J gave up 0 bases, with 14 bases separating them. The CDR3 length is 14 residues.

The rearrangement uses TRBV5-6 and TRBJ2-7; D is perhaps TRBD2 (5 bases). This CDR3 spans 14 amino acids. Trimming removed 2 bases from V and 1 base from J, with 10 bases in between. Per the germline V gene, CDR1 is SGHDT and CDR2 is YYEEEE. CDR3 DNA: TGTGCCAGCAGCTTACTATGGAGGTCCTACGAGCAGTACTTC. Translation gives CASSLLWRSYEQYF.

The genes are TRBV29-1 and TRBJ2-4; TRBD1 matches 8 bases. CDR1 SQVTM and CDR2 ANQGSEA come from the germline V gene. The CDR3 is 15 amino acids. V lost 0 bases and J lost 10; bases outside the gene matches: 11. CDR3 sequence: CSVEDIRTGPGIQYF. The CDR3 region has the DNA TGCAGCGTTGAAGATATTAGGACAGGGCCTGGGATTCAGTACTTC.

The V call is TRBV27, the J call TRBJ2-4; 7 positions agree with TRBD1. The CDR3 is 15 amino acids. Germline loops: CDR1 MNHEY, CDR2 SMNVEV (reference sequence). V gave up 6 bases and J gave up 6 bases; unmatched junction bases: 11. CDR3 in amino acids: CASRQGLGVLNIQYF. Here the CDR3 DNA reads TGTGCCAGCAGACAGGGGCTCGGGGTATTAAACATTCAGTACTTC.

This clonotype was counted only a few times. The chain couples TRBV6-2 or TRBV6-3 to TRBJ2-3, with 16 positions matching TRBD2. Unmatched junction bases numbered 2, after V lost 4 bases and J lost 4 bases. CDR3 length: 16 residues. Germline values: CDR1 MNHEY, CDR2 SVGEGT. As DNA, the CDR3 is TGTGCCAGCAGTTCCGGGACTAGCGGGGGGGCAGATACGCAGTATTTT. Its protein product is CASSSGTSGGADTQYF.

This clonotype was found once. The chain combines TRBV27 with TRBJ2-1, with TRBD2 matching 14 bases. J gave up 1 base and V 3 bases, and 5 bases lay outside the gene matches. The CDR3 has 18 amino acids. Germline lookup yields CDR1 MNHEY and CDR2 SMNVEV (reference sequence). The CDR3 DNA is TGTGCCAGCAGTTTGCCGGGACTAGCGGGGGCATCCTACAATGAGCAGTTCTTC. Its translation is CASSLPGLAGASYNEQFF.

The chain joins TRBV24-1 to TRBJ2-1, with 8 bases that match TRBD1. The CDR3 loop spans 15 amino acids. V lost 2 bases and J lost 6; bases outside the gene matches: 5. CDR1 and CDR2 from the germline V gene are KGHDR and SFDVKD. CDR3 in amino acids: CATSDSGGAGNEQFF. DNA of the CDR3: TGTGCCACCAGTGATTCAGGGGGCGCGGGCAATGAGCAGTTCTTC.

The rearrangement links TRBV5-1 to TRBJ2-3; D remains unclear. Germline V gives CDR1 SGHRS, CDR2 YFSETQ. V dropped 0 bases and J dropped 0 bases, with 11 bases sitting between them. The CDR3 extends over 16 amino acids. This chain's CDR3 is CASSLVAVASTDTQYF. CDR3 coding DNA: TGCGCCAGCAGCTTGGTTGCGGTTGCTAGCACAGATACGCAGTATTTT.

This clonotype was counted a single time. This sequence joins TRBV5-5 and TRBJ2-1; TRBD2 might be the D (5 bases). CDR3 size: 14 residues. V was shortened by 1 base and J by 7 bases, with 12 bases between the two germline ends. Per the germline V gene, CDR1 is SGHKS and CDR2 is YYEKEE (reference sequence). The CDR3 sequence is CASSLSGVGNEQFF. CDR3 sequence (DNA): TGTGCCAGCAGCTTGTCCGGGGTAGGGAATGAGCAGTTCTTC.